A single sample is the source of the 15 T cell receptor beta chains below, sequenced in a study of regulatory T cells in long-lasting Graves disease. Time point of the sample: newly diagnosed GD, antithyroid drugs for less than 3 months. RNA isolated from PBMCs was used to make the TCR library. Building the TCR beta libraries relied on iRepertoire HTBI primers, and CDR3 regions underwent Arm-PCR. Each CDR3 protein gets one entry after TCRdb re-called the multiplex PCR reads with MiXCR. The sample lists around 400,000 distinct CDR3 sequences, approximately 12% occurring once. These data also formed part of another study, on T cells in Graves' hyperthyroidism and ophthalmopathy.

The material was peripheral blood mononuclear cells (PBMCs), obtained at new diagnosis, from a patient treated with antithyroid drugs. The receptors shown here come from a woman aged 18-29 years with Graves disease.

This clonotype was seen ten or more times. The gene calls are TRBV7-8 and TRBJ2-1; D perhaps matches TRBD1 (6 bases). Germline values: CDR1 SGHVS, CDR2 FQNEAQ. The V gene lost 1 base and the J gene lost 1 base, with 17 bases spanning the gap. This CDR3 spans 18 amino acids. DNA of the CDR3: TGTGCCAGCAGCTTAGATTGGGGGCAGGGAGAATCCTACAATGAGCAGTTCTTC. It is translated as CASSLDWGQGESYNEQFF.

The V and J genes are TRBV29-1 and TRBJ2-5; D ambiguous. Per the germline V gene, CDR1 is SQVTM and CDR2 is ANQGSEA. The CDR3 length is 12 residues. Trimming took off 2 bases at V and 5 bases at J, with 9 bases between the two ends. CDR3 nucleotide sequence: TGCAGCGTTGAATCAGCCCGGGAGACCCAGTACTTC. Translated: CSVESARETQYF.

This clonotype has a count of ten or more. The chain combines TRBV18 with TRBJ2-2; D might be TRBD2 (6 bases). Germline CDR1 reads KGHSH; CDR2 reads LQKENI. V lost 5 bases and J 3 bases, leaving 16 bases between the germline ends. CDR3 length: 16 residues. Here the CDR3 DNA reads TGTGCCAGCTCAGCACGACCTAGCGAATACACCGGGGAGCTGTTTTTT. Translating gives CASSARPSEYTGELFF.

This clonotype has a count of ten or more. The rearrangement links TRBV2 to TRBJ2-1; D gene ambiguous. Trimming removed 8 bases at V and 5 bases at J, with 13 bases between. This CDR3 is built from 13 residues. The germline CDR1 and CDR2 sequences are SNHLY and FYNNEI. This chain's CDR3 is CASRAPNHNEQFF. The CDR3 nucleotides are TGTGCCAGCCGAGCCCCTAATCACAATGAGCAGTTCTTC. Full variable domain (outside the CDR3, taken from reference TRBV2 and TRBJ2-1): EPEVTQTPSHQVTQMGQEVILRCVPISNHLYFYWYRQILGQKVEFLVSFYNNEISEKSEIFDDQFSVERPDGSNFTLKIRSTKLEDSAMYFCASRAPNHNEQFFGPGTRLTVL.

This clonotype was detected many times. The rearrangement uses TRBV7-9 and TRBJ2-2, with D unresolved. This CDR3 comprises 17 residues. V was trimmed by 4 bases and J by 4 bases, leaving 19 bases between them. The germline gives CDR1 SEHNR, CDR2 FQNEAQ (reference sequence). CDR3 loop: CASSSPPGVGPTGELFF. In DNA form, the CDR3 reads TGTGCCAGCAGCTCCCCGCCGGGTGTGGGCCCCACCGGGGAGCTGTTTTTT.

This clonotype occurred many times. The chain couples TRBV13 to TRBJ1-5; possibly TRBD1 for D (5 bases). The germline CDR1 and CDR2 sequences are PRHDT and FYEKMQ (reference sequence). V was shortened by 5 bases and J by 6 bases, with 17 bases between the two germline ends. This CDR3 region has 15 residues. The CDR3 is CASSTGGSPIQPQHF. CDR3 coding DNA: TGTGCCAGCAGCACAGGTGGCAGTCCAATTCAGCCCCAGCATTTT.

This clonotype has only a few counts. The chain combines TRBV20-1 with TRBJ2-1, with a weak D call TRBD1 (5 bases). The V and J ends lost 4 bases and 4 bases respectively, with 8 bases between them. Germline V gene sequence: CDR1 DFQATT, CDR2 SNEGSKA (reference sequence). This CDR3 is built from 12 residues. CDR3 amino acids: CSAKQEYNEQFF. The CDR3 nucleotides read TGCAGTGCTAAACAGGAGTACAATGAGCAGTTCTTC.

This clonotype was seen ten or more times. The genes are TRBV11-2 and TRBJ2-3; D unresolved. Trimming took off 4 bases at V and 8 bases at J, with 13 bases between the two ends. Germline lookup yields CDR1 SGHAT and CDR2 FQNNGV. The CDR3 covers 13 residues. The CDR3 bases are TGTGCCAGCAGCTCCGATCGTATAGTTACGCAGTATTTT. This encodes CASSSDRIVTQYF.

This clonotype has more than one count but fewer than ten. The chain employs TRBV6-9 and TRBJ1-1; tentative D call: TRBD1 (5 bases). The CDR3 runs to 15 residues. The germline V gene has CDR1 MNHGY and CDR2 SVAAGI. The V gene lost 3 bases and the J gene lost 6 bases, with 17 bases spanning the gap. CDR3 sequence: CASSYSRGDRSEAFF. CDR3 nucleotide sequence: TGTGCCAGCAGTTACTCTAGGGGTGATCGGTCTGAAGCTTTCTTT.

This clonotype has a handful of counts. V usage is TRBV4-1 and J usage is TRBJ1-2; D is undetermined. Trimming pared 1 base from V and 8 bases from J, leaving 17 bases between. Germline lookup yields CDR1 MGHRA and CDR2 YSYEKL. The CDR3 runs 15 residues. This chain's CDR3 is CASSQVTTAGVGYTF. The CDR3 DNA follows: TGCGCCAGCAGCCAAGTTACAACTGCCGGGGTAGGCTACACCTTC.

The gene calls are TRBV29-1 and TRBJ1-1; D not resolved. Germline V gene sequence: CDR1 SQVTM, CDR2 ANQGSEA. Trimming took off 6 bases at V and 0 bases at J, with 11 bases between the two ends. The CDR3 totals 13 residues. CDR3 DNA: TGCAGCGTGGATCCGGGTTTGAACACTGAAGCTTTCTTT. Its translation is CSVDPGLNTEAFF.

This clonotype was picked up many times. In DNA form, the CDR3 reads TGTGCCAGCAGTTTAATGAGGAAGCAGTATTTT. Translating gives CASSLMRKQYF. This chain connects TRBV12-3 or TRBV12-4 to TRBJ2-3; D gene ambiguous. Between the trimmed V and J ends, which lost 2 bases and 11 bases, there was a span of 8 bases. This CDR3 has 11 residues.

This clonotype was found a few times. The rearrangement joins TRBV30 to TRBJ2-5, with D tentatively TRBD1 or TRBD2 (5 bases each). Trimming took off 2 bases at V and 4 bases at J, with 14 bases between the two ends. CDR3 length: 14 amino acids. Germline assignment: CDR1 GTSNPN and CDR2 SVGIG (reference sequence). The CDR3 is CAWSPGKGRETQYF. DNA of the CDR3: TGTGCCTGGAGTCCCGGGAAGGGACGAGAGACCCAGTACTTC.

This clonotype was detected many times. V usage is TRBV6-5 and J usage is TRBJ1-1, with 8 nucleotides matching TRBD1. The CDR3 runs to 18 residues. CDR1 MNHEY and CDR2 SVGAGI come from the germline V gene. V shed 2 bases and J 1 base; nucleotides not matched to a gene: 12. CDR3 region: CASSYALSGGPGNTEAFF. The CDR3 bases are TGTGCCAGCAGTTACGCCCTCTCAGGGGGCCCCGGGAACACTGAAGCTTTCTTT.

This clonotype was picked up many times. The rearrangement joins TRBV19 to TRBJ2-1, with 16 nucleotides matching TRBD2. Trimming took 4 bases from V and 6 from J; bases not matched to a gene: 9. Germline loops: CDR1 LNHDA, CDR2 SQIVND (reference sequence). The CDR3 extends over 18 amino acids. CDR3 sequence (DNA): TGTGCCAGTAGTAAGGGACTAGCGGGAGGGCCGATTAGCAATGAGCAGTTCTTC. Amino acids: CASSKGLAGGPISNEQFF.